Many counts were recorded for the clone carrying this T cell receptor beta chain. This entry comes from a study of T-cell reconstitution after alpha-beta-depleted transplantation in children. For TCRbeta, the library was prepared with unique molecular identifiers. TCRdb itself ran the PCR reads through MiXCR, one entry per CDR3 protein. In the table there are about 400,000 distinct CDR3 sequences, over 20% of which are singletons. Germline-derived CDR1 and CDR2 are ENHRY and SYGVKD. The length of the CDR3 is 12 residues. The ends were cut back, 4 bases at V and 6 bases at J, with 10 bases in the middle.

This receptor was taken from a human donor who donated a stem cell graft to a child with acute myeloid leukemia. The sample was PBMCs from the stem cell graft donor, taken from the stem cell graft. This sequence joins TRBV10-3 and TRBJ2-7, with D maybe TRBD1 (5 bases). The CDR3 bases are TGTGCCATCAGTGGGGCAGGGTTCGAGCAGTACTTC. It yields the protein CAISGAGFEQYF.